This note documents a single T cell receptor (beta chain) sequence. Its target is not known. CDR1 is ENHRY and CDR2 is SYGVKD in the germline V gene. The ends were cut back, 6 bases at V and 0 bases at J, with 11 bases in the middle. This CDR3 region has 14 residues. This sample is part of a study of CD8+CD57+ T cells in acquired aplastic anemia. On the study more broadly: The DNA of sorted CD4+ and CD8+ cells averaged about 3 ug.

Selection for sequencing was limited to patients who had shown CD8+CD57+ cell expansion by flow cytometry. The template used for profiling TCR beta VDJ and CDR3 was genomic DNA. TCRdb independently ran MiXCR on the reads; one entry per CDR3 protein. The table lists under 200,000 distinct CDR3 sequences, under 55% of them singletons. Study observations and caveats: Common to patients and controls were 25 to 30 CD8+ CDR3 sequences.

The gene calls are TRBV10-3 and TRBJ1-1; possibly TRBD1 for D (6 bases). The sequenced sample was sorted CD4+, CD8+, or CD8+CD57+ T cells (not recorded which) from PBMCs. The sequence came from a human donor with aplastic anemia. CDR3 nucleotides: TGTGCCATCAGCCCCGGACAGATGAACACTGAAGCTTTCTTT. Translating it yields CAISPGQMNTEAFF.